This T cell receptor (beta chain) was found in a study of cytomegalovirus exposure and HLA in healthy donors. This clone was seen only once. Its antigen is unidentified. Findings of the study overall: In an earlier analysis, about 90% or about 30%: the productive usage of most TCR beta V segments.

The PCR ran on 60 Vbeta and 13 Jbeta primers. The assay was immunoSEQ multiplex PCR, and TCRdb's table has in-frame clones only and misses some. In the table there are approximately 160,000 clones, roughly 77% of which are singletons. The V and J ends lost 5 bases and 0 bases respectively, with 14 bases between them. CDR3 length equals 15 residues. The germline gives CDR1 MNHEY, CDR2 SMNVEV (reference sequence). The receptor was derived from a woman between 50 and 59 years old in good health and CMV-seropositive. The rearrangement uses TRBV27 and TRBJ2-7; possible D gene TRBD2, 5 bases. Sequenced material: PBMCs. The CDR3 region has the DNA TGTGCCAGCAGTAAGCGGCGGGCCCCCTCCTACGAGCAGTACTTC. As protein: CASSKRRAPSYEQYF.